The rows below give T cell receptor beta chains drawn from one sample of a study of blood T cell repertoires in COVID-19. Repertoires were generated with immunoSEQ multiplex PCR, while TCRdb's copy carries only in-frame clones and drops some. Counted here are 150,000 to 200,000 clones, around four fifths occurring once; the ten biggest clones make up about 14%. The sequenced sample was peripheral blood. The receptors were gathered from a woman aged 70-85 years with COVID-19, enrolled during active disease. The CDR3 runs from the conserved cysteine through the conserved F or W. D genes are given only for firm matches. Rows may omit the clone size; those that give it use once, few, many or a size class.

size,length,J,D,V,DNA,CDR3
.,14,TRBJ1-2,TRBD1,TRBV27,TGTGCCAGCAAGAAGGACAGGGGCATTGACGGCTACACCTTC,CASKKDRGIDGYTF
.,15,TRBJ2-3,TRBD2,TRBV6-5,TGTGCCAGCAGTTTCGGACTAGATGAAACAGATACGCAGTATTTT,CASSFGLDETDTQYF
.,14,TRBJ1-2,TRBD1,TRBV3-1/TRBV3-2,TGTGCCAGCAGCCAATTTGGCAGGGGGGATGGCTACACCTTC,CASSQFGRGDGYTF
.,13,TRBJ2-1,TRBD1,TRBV6-5,TGTGCCACGCAGGGACAGGGGGCTTGGGAGCAGTTCTTC,CATQGQGAWEQFF
once,13,TRBJ2-3,TRBD1,TRBV28,TGTGCCAGCAGGGGACAGGTTCCAGATACGCAGTATTTT,CASRGQVPDTQYF
.,14,TRBJ1-3,.,TRBV19,TGTGCCAGTACCTACTCCGGAGCCGGAAACACCATATATTTT,CASTYSGAGNTIYF
.,15,TRBJ2-5,TRBD2,TRBV28,TGTGCCAGCAGTCCCTGGACTAGCGGACAAGAGACCCAGTACTTC,CASSPWTSGQETQYF
.,16,TRBJ1-6,.,TRBV3-1/TRBV3-2,TGTGCCAGCAGCTCTAGGGGGAAGGTTGATAATTCACCCCTCCACTTT,CASSSRGKVDNSPLHF
.,15,TRBJ1-5,.,TRBV6-5,TGTGCCAGCAGTTACAACTTTGATAGCAATCAGCCCCAGCATTTT,CASSYNFDSNQPQHF
.,17,TRBJ2-2,.,TRBV30,TGTGCCTGGAGCCGGGATTCGGTCAGTAGGTTGGCCGGGGAGCTGTTTTTT,CAWSRDSVSRLAGELFF
.,15,TRBJ2-7,.,TRBV7-2,TGTGCCAGCAGCTTAGGTTGGGACAAAGTCTACGAGCAGTACTTC,CASSLGWDKVYEQYF
few,13,TRBJ2-5,.,TRBV27,TGTGCCAGTTCCAAACAGGGATGGGAGACCCAGTACTTC,CASSKQGWETQYF
once,15,TRBJ2-4,.,TRBV6-1,TGTGCCAGCAGTGAAGCCGTACGCGGGCGGGACATTCAGTACTTC,CASSEAVRGRDIQYF
.,15,TRBJ1-6,.,TRBV14,TGTGCCAGCAGCCGATTCGACGGCGGAAATTCACCCCTCCACTTT,CASSRFDGGNSPLHF
once,16,TRBJ1-5,.,TRBV28,TGTGCCAGCAGTTTCGGGGGGGGGACCACGAATCAGCCCCAGCATTTT,CASSFGGGTTNQPQHF
.,17,TRBJ1-3,TRBD1,TRBV7-8,TGTGCCAGCAGCTTATTAGGACAGGGTCTATGGGGAAACACCATATATTTT,CASSLLGQGLWGNTIYF
.,15,TRBJ2-5,TRBD2,TRBV15,TGTGCCACCAGCAGTGTTCGAGCGGGGGGAGAGACCCAGTACTTC,CATSSVRAGGETQYF
.,10,TRBJ1-2,.,TRBV6-5,TGTGCCAGCAGTCAGTATGGCTACACCTTC,CASSQYGYTF
.,14,TRBJ1-2,.,TRBV28,TGTGCCAGCAGCGGGCGCTGGGGGGGGGATGGCTACACCTTC,CASSGRWGGDGYTF
.,13,TRBJ1-2,.,TRBV6-5,TGTGCCAGCAGCCGAGGTGAGAACTATGGCTACACCTTC,CASSRGENYGYTF
.,15,TRBJ1-4,TRBD1,TRBV24-1,TGTGCCACCAGTCCGGCCGGGACAGGTAATGAAAAACTGTTTTTT,CATSPAGTGNEKLFF
.,16,TRBJ2-2,TRBD2,TRBV19,TGTGCCAGTAGTATATCAGCGGGAGGGCCGAACGGGGAGCTGTTTTTT,CASSISAGGPNGELFF
.,15,TRBJ1-1,.,TRBV7-2,TGTGCCAGCAGCTTAGGGGGGGCGGGAGTCACTGAAGCTTTCTTT,CASSLGGAGVTEAFF
.,15,TRBJ1-5,.,TRBV28,TGTGCCAGCAGTTTAACGGGGAGTAGGAGTCAGCCCCAGCATTTT,CASSLTGSRSQPQHF
.,15,TRBJ2-1,TRBD1,TRBV7-2,TGTGCCAGCAGCTTAAGACAGGGAAACTACAATGAGCAGTTCTTC,CASSLRQGNYNEQFF
.,13,TRBJ1-6,.,TRBV19,TGTGCCAGTAGTATGTCTAATAATTCACCCCTCCACTTT,CASSMSNNSPLHF
.,13,TRBJ1-1,.,TRBV19,TGTGCCAGTAGTATTTCGGGAATACCCGTGGCTTTCTTT,CASSISGIPVAFF
.,13,TRBJ2-3,.,TRBV2,TGTGCCAGCAGCCCCAGGGGCACAGATACGCAGTATTTT,CASSPRGTDTQYF
.,16,TRBJ2-5,TRBD1,TRBV6-1,TGTGCCAGCAGTGAAGCCCCCACAGGGGGCTGGGAGACCCAGTACTTC,CASSEAPTGGWETQYF